The clone carrying this T cell receptor beta chain appeared many times. Its specificity is not known. This sample is part of a study of blood T cells in healthy people across ages. Study-wide results and limits: Donors of long life had a larger count of naive CD4+ cells and greater diversity than aged donors. As age increased, TCR beta diversity per million T cells fell in a roughly linear fashion.

Combining a sample-barcoded 5' primer with a J-beta primer mix, a second PCR ran for roughly 7 to 11 cycles. Any given sample supplied a minimum of 3 million CDR3-containing paired-end reads. In TCRdb, the 5' RACE reads were re-called with MiXCR into one record per CDR3 protein. The repertoire holds roughly 700,000 distinct CDR3 sequences, with around half as singletons. Germline-derived CDR1 and CDR2 are MGHRA and YSYEKL. J was trimmed by 5 bases and V by 1 base; bases with no gene match: 3. The CDR3 spans 14 residues. The chain uses TRBV4-1 and TRBJ2-7; TRBD2 agrees at 9 bases. Material for sequencing was blood. The origin of this receptor is a woman aged 60-75 years in good health. CDR3 DNA sequence: TGCGCCAGCAGCCAAGCTAGCGGGATAGACGAGCAGTACTTC. Its translation: CASSQASGIDEQYF.